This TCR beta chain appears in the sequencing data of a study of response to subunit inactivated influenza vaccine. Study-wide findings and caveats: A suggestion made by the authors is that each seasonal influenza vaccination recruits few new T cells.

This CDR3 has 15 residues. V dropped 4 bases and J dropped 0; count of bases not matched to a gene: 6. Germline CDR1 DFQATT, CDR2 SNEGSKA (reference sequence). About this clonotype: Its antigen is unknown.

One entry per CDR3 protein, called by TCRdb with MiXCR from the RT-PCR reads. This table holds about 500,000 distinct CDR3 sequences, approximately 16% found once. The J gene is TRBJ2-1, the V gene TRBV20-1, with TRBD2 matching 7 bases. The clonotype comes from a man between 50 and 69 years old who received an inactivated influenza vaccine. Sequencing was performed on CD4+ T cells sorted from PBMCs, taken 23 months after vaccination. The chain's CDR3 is CSATSKRDSYNEQFF. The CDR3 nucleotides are TGCAGTGCTACGTCCAAGCGGGACTCCTACAATGAGCAGTTCTTC.